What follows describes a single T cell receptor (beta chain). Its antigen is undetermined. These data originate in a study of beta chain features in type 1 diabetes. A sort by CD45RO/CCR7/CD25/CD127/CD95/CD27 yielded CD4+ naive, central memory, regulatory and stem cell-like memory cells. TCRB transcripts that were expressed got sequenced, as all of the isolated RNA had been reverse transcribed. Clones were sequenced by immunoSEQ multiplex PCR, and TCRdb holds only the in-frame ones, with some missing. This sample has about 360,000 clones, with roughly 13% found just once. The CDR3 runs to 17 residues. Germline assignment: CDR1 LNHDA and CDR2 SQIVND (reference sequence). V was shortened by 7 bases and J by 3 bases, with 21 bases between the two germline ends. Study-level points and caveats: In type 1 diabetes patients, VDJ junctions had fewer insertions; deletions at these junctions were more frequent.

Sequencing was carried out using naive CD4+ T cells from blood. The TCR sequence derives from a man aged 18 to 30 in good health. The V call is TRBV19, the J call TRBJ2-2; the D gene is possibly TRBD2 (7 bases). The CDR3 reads CASTQRGWLADTGELFF. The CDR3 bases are TGTGCCAGTACCCAAAGGGGGTGGCTAGCGGACACCGGGGAGCTGTTTTTT.